The entry below gives a single TCR beta chain sequence along with its context. The antigen is not known. The data stem from a study of identical twins. Study-level points and caveats: Insertions ran lower in abundant cord blood beta clonotypes, though not in memory repertoires. Invariant populations such as MAIT and iNKT cells could partly muddle zero-insertion analyses. A cross-sectional statistical analysis, not follow-up of the same donors, supported the conclusions.

Through template switching, a universal primer site was introduced, and the cDNA contained unique molecular identifiers. TCRdb re-analysed the 5' RACE reads in MiXCR, keeping a single row per CDR3 protein. The sample includes about 390,000 distinct CDR3 sequences, approximately 10% of them seen just once. This clonotype was sampled from a woman in her fifties or sixties in good health. Sample: naive T cells sorted from blood.

CDR3 sequence reads: CASSGPGQLTGELFF. The CDR3 DNA follows: TGTGCCAGCAGTGGACCGGGACAGCTCACCGGGGAGCTGTTTTTT. The chain employs TRBV6-2 or TRBV6-3 and TRBJ2-2, with 7 bases lining up with TRBD1. CDR3 length: 15 amino acids. The junction had 7 bases not matched to a gene; V was cut back by 5 bases and J by 4 bases. In germline, CDR1 is MNHEY, CDR2 SVGEGT.